The sequence of this TCR beta chain was determined in a study of CD4 T cells in relation to SARS-CoV-2 and coronaviruses. CDR3 length equals 11 residues. Trimming pared 4 bases from V and 6 bases from J, leaving 6 bases between. Germline V lookup: CDR1 MNHEY, CDR2 SVGEGT. CD4+ T cells from unexposed donors were obtained before the COVID-19 pandemic (2011-2018). Isolation of CD4+ T cells took place after less than twelve days in culture. By proportion, this clone is medium-sized. What it binds is unknown. TCRdb's copy holds only in-frame clones and misses some; the assay was immunoSEQ multiplex PCR. The sample lists some 26,000 clones, around two thirds seen once, with around a quarter in the top ten.

The sequenced material came from CD4+ T cells from PBMCs, cultured in vitro. The rearrangement joins TRBV6-2 or TRBV6-3 to TRBJ1-2, with D hard to call. The sequence was collected from a human donor in good health. The CDR3: CASSLLDGYTF. In DNA form, the CDR3 reads TGTGCCAGCAGTTTGCTTGATGGCTACACCTTC.